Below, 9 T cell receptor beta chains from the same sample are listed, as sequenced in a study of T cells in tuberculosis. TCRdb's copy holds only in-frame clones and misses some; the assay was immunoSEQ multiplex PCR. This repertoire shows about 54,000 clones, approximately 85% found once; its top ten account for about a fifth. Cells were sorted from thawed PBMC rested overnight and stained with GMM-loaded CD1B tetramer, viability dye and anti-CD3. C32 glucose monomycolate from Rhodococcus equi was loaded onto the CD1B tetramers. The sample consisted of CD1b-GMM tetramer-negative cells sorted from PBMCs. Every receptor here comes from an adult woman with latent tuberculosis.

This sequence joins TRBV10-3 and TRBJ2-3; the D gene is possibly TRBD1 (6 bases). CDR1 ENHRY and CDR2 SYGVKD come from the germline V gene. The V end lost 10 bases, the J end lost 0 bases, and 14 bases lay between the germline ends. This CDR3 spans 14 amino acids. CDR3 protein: CATEHTGSTDTQYF. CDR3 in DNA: TGTGCCACCGAGCACACAGGGAGCACAGATACGCAGTATTTT.

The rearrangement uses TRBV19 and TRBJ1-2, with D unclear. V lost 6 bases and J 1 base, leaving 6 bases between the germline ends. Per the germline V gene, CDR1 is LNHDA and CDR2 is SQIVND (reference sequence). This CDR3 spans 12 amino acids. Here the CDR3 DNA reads TGTGCCAGTAGAAGCATTAACTATGGCTACACCTTC. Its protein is CASRSINYGYTF.

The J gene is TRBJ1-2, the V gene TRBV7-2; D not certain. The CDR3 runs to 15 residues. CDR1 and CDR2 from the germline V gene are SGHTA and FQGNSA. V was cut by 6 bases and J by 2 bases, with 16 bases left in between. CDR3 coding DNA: TGTGCCAGCAGTTCTACCGGAGCCCTAAACTATGGCTACACCTTC. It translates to CASSSTGALNYGYTF.

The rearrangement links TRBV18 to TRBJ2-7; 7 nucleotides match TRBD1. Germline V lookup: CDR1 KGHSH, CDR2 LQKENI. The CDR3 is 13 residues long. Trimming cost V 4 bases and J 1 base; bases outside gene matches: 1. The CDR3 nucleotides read TGTGCCAGCTCACAGGGGGCATCCTACGAGCAGTACTTC. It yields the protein CASSQGASYEQYF.

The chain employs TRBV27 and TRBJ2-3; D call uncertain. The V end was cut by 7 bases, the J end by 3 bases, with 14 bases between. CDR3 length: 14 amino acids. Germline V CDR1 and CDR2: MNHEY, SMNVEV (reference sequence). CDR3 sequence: CASKTQRITDTQYF. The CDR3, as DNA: TGTGCCAGCAAGACTCAGCGAATAACAGATACGCAGTATTTT.

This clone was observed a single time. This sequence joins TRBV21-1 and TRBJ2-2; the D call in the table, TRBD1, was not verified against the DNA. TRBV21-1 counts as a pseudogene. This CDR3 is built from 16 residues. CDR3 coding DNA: TGTGCCAGCAGGCCGGGACAGGGAAGGAACACCGGGGAGCTGTTTTTT. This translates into CASRPGQGRNTGELFF.

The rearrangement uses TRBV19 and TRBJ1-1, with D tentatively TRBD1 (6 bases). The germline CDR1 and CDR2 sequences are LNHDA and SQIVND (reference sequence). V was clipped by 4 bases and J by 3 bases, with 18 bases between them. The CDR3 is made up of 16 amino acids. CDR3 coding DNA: TGTGCCAGTAGTAGAATGGCAGGGGAAGGGTACACTGAAGCTTTCTTT. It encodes CASSRMAGEGYTEAFF. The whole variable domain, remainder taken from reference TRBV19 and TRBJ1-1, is DGGITQSPKYLFRKEGQNVTLSCEQNLNHDAMYWYRQDPGQGLRLIYYSQIVNDFQKGDIAEGYSVSREKKESFPLTVTSAQKNPTAFYLCASSRMAGEGYTEAFFGQGTRLTVV.

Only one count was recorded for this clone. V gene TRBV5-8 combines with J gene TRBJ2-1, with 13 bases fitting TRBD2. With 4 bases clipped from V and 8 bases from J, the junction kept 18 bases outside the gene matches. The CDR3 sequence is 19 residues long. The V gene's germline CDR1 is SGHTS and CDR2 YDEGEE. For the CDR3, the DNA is TGTGCCAGCAGCCTCGGACTAGCGGGAGTGGGGCTTGTTGTCCATGAGCAGTTCTTC. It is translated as CASSLGLAGVGLVVHEQFF.

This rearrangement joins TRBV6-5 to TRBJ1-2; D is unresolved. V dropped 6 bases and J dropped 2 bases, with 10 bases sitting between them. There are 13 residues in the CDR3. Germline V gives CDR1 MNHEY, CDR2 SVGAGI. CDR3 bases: TGTGCCAGCAGACTAGACGGAAACTATGGCTACACCTTC. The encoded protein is CASRLDGNYGYTF.